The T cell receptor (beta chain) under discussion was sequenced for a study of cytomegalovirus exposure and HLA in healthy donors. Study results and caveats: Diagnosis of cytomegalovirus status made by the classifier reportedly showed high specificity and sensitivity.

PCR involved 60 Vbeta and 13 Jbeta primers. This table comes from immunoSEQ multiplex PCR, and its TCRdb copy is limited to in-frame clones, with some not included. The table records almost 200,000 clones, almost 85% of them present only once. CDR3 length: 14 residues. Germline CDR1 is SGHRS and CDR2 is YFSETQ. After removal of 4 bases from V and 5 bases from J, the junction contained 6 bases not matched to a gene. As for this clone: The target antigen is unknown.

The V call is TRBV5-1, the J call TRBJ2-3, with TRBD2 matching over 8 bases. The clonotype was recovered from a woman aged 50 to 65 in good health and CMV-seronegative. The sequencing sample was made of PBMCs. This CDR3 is CASSIGTRKDTQYF. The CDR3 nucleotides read TGCGCCAGCAGCATCGGGACTAGGAAAGATACGCAGTATTTT.